Below are 21 T cell receptor beta chains sequenced from a single sample in a study of tumor-infiltrating lymphocytes in localized non-small cell lung cancer. The repertoire was sequenced with immunoSEQ multiplex PCR; TCRdb's copy has only in-frame clones and lacks some. The sample lists around 15,000 clones, 80% seen once, with about a tenth in the top ten. Input material: uninvolved lung tissue not adjacent to the tumor. The source of these receptors is a human donor with non-small cell lung cancer.

The CDR3 region has the DNA TGTGCCAGCAGCCAAGGGGTTTACTATGGCTACACCTTC. Residues: CASSQGVYYGYTF. The chain combines TRBV14 with TRBJ1-2; D is unresolved. V shed 1 base and J shed 3 bases, with 6 bases lying between them. This CDR3 is 13 amino acids long. The germline V gene encodes CDR1 SGHDN and CDR2 FVKESK.

The chain has TRBV11-2 and TRBJ2-7; 8 bases agree with TRBD1. The CDR3 runs to 14 residues. Germline CDR1 and CDR2: SGHAT and FQNNGV. With 6 bases clipped from V and 2 bases from J, the junction kept 6 bases outside the gene matches. DNA of the CDR3: TGTGCCAGCAGATCAGGGGGCCGACCCTACGAGCAGTACTTC. It translates to CASRSGGRPYEQYF.

This sequence joins TRBV19 and TRBJ1-4, with 8 bases fitting TRBD1. The CDR3 runs to 13 residues. CDR1 and CDR2 from the germline V gene are LNHDA and SQIVND (reference sequence). V lost 6 bases to trimming and J lost 6 bases; unmatched junction nucleotides: 3. The CDR3 reads CASRETGDEKLFF. The DNA of the CDR3 is TGTGCCAGTAGGGAGACAGGGGATGAAAAACTGTTTTTT. Full variable domain (missing parts from reference TRBV19 and TRBJ1-4): DGGITQSPKYLFRKEGQNVTLSCEQNLNHDAMYWYRQDPGQGLRLIYYSQIVNDFQKGDIAEGYSVSREKKESFPLTVTSAQKNPTAFYLCASRETGDEKLFFGSGTQLSVL.

This clone was counted a single time. The chain joins TRBV4-1 to TRBJ2-7, with a tentative D call TRBD1 (6 bases). The CDR3 spans 16 residues. The V and J ends lost 3 bases and 1 base respectively, with 16 bases between them. CDR1 is MGHRA, CDR2 YSYEKL, per germline. CDR3 sequence: CASSHPETDRSYEQYF. The CDR3 DNA reads as TGCGCCAGCAGCCATCCCGAAACCGACAGGTCCTACGAGCAGTACTTC.

The chain links TRBV4-2 to TRBJ2-2; D remains ambiguous. Germline lookup yields CDR1 LGHNA and CDR2 YNFKEQ. The V end lost 5 bases, the J end lost 3 bases, and 13 bases lay between the germline ends. CDR3 length: 15 amino acids. CDR3 in DNA: TGTGCCAGCAGCTTGGTTGGCAGCGACACCGGGGAGCTGTTTTTT. Its translation is CASSLVGSDTGELFF.

The rearrangement joins TRBV14 to TRBJ2-7; no firm D call. Germline CDR1 SGHDN, CDR2 FVKESK. Trimming pared 3 bases from V and 2 bases from J, leaving 8 bases between. There are 13 residues in the CDR3. The DNA of the CDR3 is TGTGCCAGCAGCCAGGCCATTGCCTACGAGCAGTACTTC. Its translation is CASSQAIAYEQYF.

This clone has just one count. The chain links TRBV5-1 to TRBJ1-3; 10 positions agree with TRBD1. The CDR3 consists of 16 residues. Germline V gene lookup returns CDR1 SGHRS and CDR2 YFSETQ. J gave up 2 bases and V 0 bases, and 2 bases lay outside the gene matches. The CDR3 DNA follows: TGCGCCAGCAGCTTGGTGGGACAGGGGACTGGAAACACCATATATTTT. The encoded protein is CASSLVGQGTGNTIYF.

The gene calls are TRBV11-2 and TRBJ2-5; D is perhaps TRBD2 (5 bases). The CDR3 contains 15 residues. Trimming removed 5 bases from V and 2 bases from J, with 15 bases in between. The germline V gene has CDR1 SGHAT and CDR2 FQNNGV. Here the CDR3 DNA reads TGTGCCAGCAGCCTATCGTCGGACTCACAAGAGACCCAGTACTTC. It encodes CASSLSSDSQETQYF.

This clone has more than one count but fewer than ten. The V call is TRBV6-6, the J call TRBJ1-1; 8 nucleotides line up with TRBD1. The germline V gene encodes CDR1 MNHNY and CDR2 SVGAGI (reference sequence). V shed 5 bases, J shed 7 bases, and the junction held 6 bases outside the gene matches. The CDR3 extends over 13 amino acids. The CDR3 coding sequence is TGTGCCAGCAGTAACCCCGGACAGGGTGAAGCTTTCTTT. This sequence encodes CASSNPGQGEAFF.

The rearrangement joins TRBV6-1 to TRBJ2-1; D is undetermined. The V gene's germline CDR1 is MNHNS and CDR2 SASEGT. V was pared by 3 bases and J by 4 bases, with 10 bases between. CDR3 length equals 14 residues. The CDR3 region is CASSERWGYNEQFF. CDR3 DNA: TGTGCCAGCAGTGAGAGGTGGGGTTACAATGAGCAGTTCTTC.

The V gene is TRBV4-1, the J gene TRBJ2-1; no clear D. The V end was cut by 0 bases, the J end by 6 bases, with 15 bases between. Germline assignment: CDR1 MGHRA and CDR2 YSYEKL. The CDR3 runs to 16 residues. Here the CDR3 reads CASSQDLAFLSNEQFF. The CDR3 DNA reads as TGCGCCAGCAGCCAAGATTTGGCGTTTTTATCCAATGAGCAGTTCTTC.

The chain carries TRBV2 and TRBJ2-3; D uncertain. V lost 4 bases, J lost 0 bases, and 11 bases lay in between. The CDR3 has 15 amino acids. The germline CDR1 and CDR2 sequences are SNHLY and FYNNEI. This CDR3 is CASSGGRVSTDTQYF. In DNA form, the CDR3 reads TGTGCCAGCAGTGGCGGACGGGTTAGCACAGATACGCAGTATTTT.

This clone has a handful of counts. The chain recombines TRBV29-1 with TRBJ2-1, with D unresolved. Deletions cut 3 bases from V and 4 bases from J, with 4 bases between. Germline V gene sequence: CDR1 SQVTM, CDR2 ANQGSEA. The length of the CDR3 is 11 residues. In DNA, the CDR3 is TGCAGCGTTGAGGATTACAATGAGCAGTTCTTC. Its translation: CSVEDYNEQFF.

This rearrangement joins TRBV29-1 to TRBJ2-3, with D tentatively TRBD2 (6 bases). This CDR3 contains 15 residues. Germline V gene lookup returns CDR1 SQVTM and CDR2 ANQGSEA. V shed 1 base and J shed 4 bases, with 15 bases lying between them. The CDR3 here is CSVEGGTLGADTQYF. The DNA of the CDR3 is TGCAGCGTTGAAGGCGGGACCTTGGGGGCAGATACGCAGTATTTT.

The chain joins TRBV5-1 to TRBJ2-2; 7 bases agree with TRBD1. Trimming at V came to 4 bases and at J to 7 bases, leaving 10 bases not matched to a gene. The germline V gene encodes CDR1 SGHRS and CDR2 YFSETQ. The CDR3 has 15 amino acids. CDR3: CASSGTGTAFGELFF. In nucleotides, the CDR3 is TGCGCCAGCAGCGGAACCGGGACAGCTTTCGGGGAGCTGTTTTTT.

The gene calls are TRBV7-9 and TRBJ2-7; 7 positions match TRBD1. The V segment lost 6 bases and the J segment 3 bases; nucleotides outside the gene matches: 5. Germline values: CDR1 SEHNR, CDR2 FQNEAQ (reference sequence). This CDR3 contains 13 residues. The chain's CDR3 is CASSRDRFYEQYF. The CDR3 DNA reads TGTGCCAGCAGTCGGGACAGATTCTACGAGCAGTACTTC.

The rearrangement uses TRBV28 and TRBJ2-1; weak D call: TRBD2 (5 bases). The ends were cut back, 3 bases at V and 12 bases at J, with 21 bases in the middle. The germline V gene encodes CDR1 MDHEN and CDR2 SYDVKM. CDR3 size: 15 residues. For the CDR3, the DNA is TGTGCCAGCAGTTTCCCCGGGGTTCGAGCTTTCGGGCAGTTCTTC. This sequence encodes CASSFPGVRAFGQFF.

This clone showed up just a few times. The chain employs TRBV7-7 and TRBJ2-1, with unresolved D. V gave up 5 bases and J gave up 2 bases, with 7 bases separating them. The CDR3 runs 13 residues. Germline V gene data show CDR1 as SSHAT and CDR2 as FNYEAQ (reference sequence). This chain's CDR3 is CASSPGTYNEQFF. CDR3 nucleotides: TGTGCCAGCAGCCCTGGTACCTACAATGAGCAGTTCTTC.

The chain is built from TRBV11-2 and TRBJ2-7, with D perhaps being TRBD1 or TRBD2 (5 bases each). V lost 5 bases, J lost 7 bases, and 18 bases lay in between. This CDR3 is 14 amino acids long. Per germline, CDR1 SGHAT and CDR2 FQNNGV. In nucleotides, the CDR3 is TGTGCCAGCAGCGCCCGGGGCCCGTCAGAGGAGCAGTACTTC. This translates into CASSARGPSEEQYF.

The chain has TRBV5-1 and TRBJ1-1; no reliable D call. There are 18 residues in the CDR3. Trimming removed 2 bases from V and 6 bases from J, with 26 bases in between. Germline V gene lookup returns CDR1 SGHRS and CDR2 YFSETQ. For the CDR3, the DNA is TGCGCCAGCAGCTTCAAGGAGTCCTCCGGGAAGATCGTGGCTGAAGCTTTCTTT. This sequence encodes CASSFKESSGKIVAEAFF.

The V gene is TRBV30, the J gene TRBJ2-1; D uncertain. Germline V gene sequence: CDR1 GTSNPN, CDR2 SVGIG (reference sequence). The CDR3 contains 13 residues. V shed 7 bases and J shed 0 bases, with 10 bases lying between them. CDR3: CALRWSSYNEQFF. CDR3 sequence (DNA): TGTGCCTTACGTTGGAGCTCCTACAATGAGCAGTTCTTC.